These 27 T cell receptor beta chains came from one sample sequenced in a study of identical twins. TCRdb re-derived calls from the 5' RACE reads in MiXCR, one entry per CDR3 protein. The repertoire holds hundreds of thousands of distinct CDR3 sequences, 8.6% seen once, with roughly 0.97% in the top ten. The data were also submitted as part of a second study, on yellow fever vaccine responses in identical twins.

Sequences were obtained from PBMCs. These receptors were obtained from a woman younger than 35 in good health.

In its sample, this clonotype was seen many times. The CDR3 DNA follows: TGTGCCAGTCCCAGGGGTGTTTCCTACGAGCAGTACTTC. The encoded protein is CASPRGVSYEQYF. V gene TRBV18 combines with J gene TRBJ2-7, with D perhaps TRBD1 (6 bases). CDR3 length equals 13 residues. Germline V gene data show CDR1 as KGHSH and CDR2 as LQKENI. V lost 9 bases and J lost 1, with 13 bases in between.

The chain links TRBV20-1 to TRBJ2-1; 12 bases align to TRBD2. The CDR3 is 16 amino acids. V lost 1 base, J lost 7 bases, and 8 bases stayed unmatched. CDR1 and CDR2 from the germline V gene are DFQATT and SNEGSKA (reference sequence). The CDR3 is CSARALAGGPYNEQFF. Written as DNA, the CDR3 is TGCAGTGCTAGAGCCCTAGCGGGAGGGCCATATAATGAGCAGTTCTTC.

In its sample, this clonotype was seen a few times. The gene calls are TRBV7-2 and TRBJ2-7, with D hard to call. The CDR3 is 16 residues long. Germline V lookup: CDR1 SGHTA, CDR2 FQGNSA. The V end was cut by 6 bases, the J end by 0 bases, with 18 bases between. CDR3 sequence reads: CASRPSLAGVSYEQYF. The CDR3 DNA reads as TGTGCCAGCAGACCGTCACTGGCAGGAGTCTCCTACGAGCAGTACTTC.

This clonotype has only a few counts. This chain uses TRBV5-1 with TRBJ2-3; no definite D call. The ends were cut back, 1 base at V and 5 bases at J, with 20 bases in the middle. The CDR3 covers 17 residues. CDR1 SGHRS and CDR2 YFSETQ come from the germline V gene. The CDR3 region has the DNA TGCGCCAGCAGCTTGTTTTATATGGAAGAATTCAAAGATACGCAGTATTTT. Its protein product is CASSLFYMEEFKDTQYF.

This clonotype appeared many times. The V gene is TRBV5-1, the J gene TRBJ2-6; D gene unclear. The CDR3 has 18 residues. The V gene lost 3 bases and the J gene lost 0 bases, with 16 bases spanning the gap. The germline CDR1 and CDR2 sequences are SGHRS and YFSETQ. The CDR3 coding sequence is TGCGCCAGCAGCTCCCCCCCGTTGGACCACTCTGGGGCCAACGTCCTGACTTTC. Translating it yields CASSSPPLDHSGANVLTF.

This clonotype was seen more than once but under ten times. V and J are TRBV7-2 and TRBJ2-1; 13 bases fit TRBD2. This CDR3 comprises 16 residues. Losses at the gene ends were 7 bases for V and 7 bases for J; bases not matched to a gene: 10. Germline V gene lookup returns CDR1 SGHTA and CDR2 FQGNSA. The CDR3, as DNA: TGTGCCAGCACCCGGGACGGACTAGCGGGGGTAAATGAGCAGTTCTTC. Protein sequence: CASTRDGLAGVNEQFF. Filled out from reference TRBV7-2 and TRBJ2-1, the complete variable domain reads GAGVSQSPSNKVTEKGKDVELRCDPISGHTALYWYRQSLGQGLEFLIYFQGNSAPDKSGLPSDRFSAERTGGSVSTLTIQRTQQEDSAVYLCASTRDGLAGVNEQFFGPGTRLTVL.

This clonotype was observed many times. CDR3 region: CASRPLMNTEAFF. The CDR3 bases are TGCGCCAGCAGGCCGTTAATGAACACTGAAGCTTTCTTT. V and J are TRBV5-1 and TRBJ1-1; D remains ambiguous. Trimming removed 5 bases from V and 0 bases from J, with 8 bases in between. CDR3 length: 13 residues. The germline CDR1 and CDR2 sequences are SGHRS and YFSETQ.

This clonotype came up many times. The chain joins TRBV4-3 to TRBJ2-7, with 8 bases fitting TRBD2. The CDR3 is 16 residues long. The V gene's germline CDR1 is LGHNA and CDR2 YSLEER. Trimming took 5 bases from V and 2 from J; bases not matched to a gene: 11. This chain's CDR3 is CASSKPAGGGPYEQYF. As DNA, the CDR3 is TGCGCCAGCAGCAAACCGGCGGGAGGAGGTCCCTACGAGCAGTACTTC.

There are many counts of this clonotype. The chain is built from TRBV3-1 and TRBJ2-1; D gene ambiguous. The CDR3 totals 13 residues. The V gene lost 1 base and the J gene lost 11 bases, with 12 bases spanning the gap. From germline, CDR1 is LGHDT and CDR2 YNNKEL (reference sequence). In nucleotides, the CDR3 is TGTGCCAGCAGCCAAGGGGGAATGGCCAAGCAGTTCTTC. Translation: CASSQGGMAKQFF.

The sample holds a few counts of this clonotype. This chain connects TRBV6-2 or TRBV6-3 to TRBJ2-5, with D hard to call. CDR3 length: 12 residues. Germline-derived CDR1 and CDR2 are MNHEY and SVGEGT. With 1 base removed from V and 5 bases from J, the gap between germline ends came to 5 bases. The CDR3 reads CASSYFRETQYF. CDR3 nucleotide sequence: TGTGCCAGCAGTTACTTCAGGGAGACCCAGTACTTC.

This clonotype has more than one count but fewer than ten. The chain has TRBV20-1 and TRBJ2-6, with no clear D. This CDR3 comprises 14 residues. V dropped 6 bases and J dropped 4 bases, with 13 bases sitting between them. Germline CDR1 and CDR2: DFQATT and SNEGSKA (reference sequence). This CDR3 is CSASLPYGANVLTF. The DNA of the CDR3 is TGCAGTGCGAGTCTCCCCTACGGGGCCAACGTCCTGACTTTC.

The sample holds many counts of this clonotype. This chain connects TRBV5-1 to TRBJ2-4, with D unclear. The CDR3 length is 13 residues. The germline V gene has CDR1 SGHRS and CDR2 YFSETQ. V lost 5 bases to trimming and J lost 9 bases, with 15 bases between them. This CDR3 reads CASRLELYGIQYF. The CDR3 DNA follows: TGCGCCAGCAGACTCGAGCTTTACGGCATTCAGTACTTC.

This clonotype came up a few times. The chain couples TRBV10-3 to TRBJ2-1, with TRBD2 matching 7 bases. Looked up from germline, CDR1 is ENHRY and CDR2 is SYGVKD. This CDR3 contains 14 residues. The V and J ends lost 6 bases and 9 bases, in that order; junction bases with no gene match: 11. The CDR3 DNA is TGTGCCATCAGATTAGCGGGTCTCGGCAGTGAGCAGTTCTTC. Encoded protein: CAIRLAGLGSEQFF.

This clonotype was counted between two and nine times. The chain links TRBV20-1 to TRBJ2-1; 11 bases align to TRBD2. The CDR3 has 16 residues. V lost 0 bases to trimming and J lost 8 bases; unmatched junction nucleotides: 9. Germline V gene lookup returns CDR1 DFQATT and CDR2 SNEGSKA (reference sequence). The CDR3 DNA is TGCAGTGCTAGAGATGTTAGCGGGAGGGCCTTAGATGAGCAGTTCTTC. Protein sequence: CSARDVSGRALDEQFF.

This clonotype was counted only a few times. The chain uses TRBV20-1 and TRBJ2-1; D is possibly TRBD1 or TRBD2 (5 bases each). Trimming took 0 bases from V and 3 from J, leaving 15 bases between them. The CDR3 has 16 amino acids. CDR1 and CDR2 from the germline V gene are DFQATT and SNEGSKA (reference sequence). The CDR3 DNA sequence: TGCAGTGCTAGAGAAGGGGAGAGCGGAAACTACAATGAGCAGTTCTTC. This sequence encodes CSAREGESGNYNEQFF.

The table lists this clonotype with many counts. The chain employs TRBV20-1 and TRBJ2-7, with TRBD2 matching 7 bases. V trimming: 1 base; J trimming: 3 bases; junction bases outside the gene matches: 6. Per the germline V gene, CDR1 is DFQATT and CDR2 is SNEGSKA (reference sequence). There are 14 residues in the CDR3. The CDR3 bases are TGCAGTGCTAGAGGGCAGGGAGGGAACTACGAGCAGTACTTC. The encoded protein is CSARGQGGNYEQYF.

This clonotype was recorded at least ten times. The chain is built from TRBV7-8 and TRBJ2-3; possible D gene TRBD2, 5 bases. The CDR3 has 13 amino acids. Per the germline V gene, CDR1 is SGHVS and CDR2 is FQNEAQ. V lost 10 bases to trimming and J lost 2 bases, with 13 bases between them. The DNA of the CDR3 is TGTGCCATTAGGAACGGGGTCACAGATACGCAGTATTTT. Its protein product is CAIRNGVTDTQYF.

This clonotype was seen at least ten times. The chain is built from TRBV18 and TRBJ2-7; the match to TRBD1 covers 7 bases. This CDR3 comprises 15 residues. The trim removed 6 bases at V and 7 bases at J, leaving 15 bases unmatched. Per the germline V gene, CDR1 is KGHSH and CDR2 is LQKENI. In DNA, the CDR3 is TGTGCCAGCTCGCCATACAGGGGAATCAGGAGTGAGCAGTACTTC. Translation gives CASSPYRGIRSEQYF.

This clonotype was detected only a few times. The V call is TRBV24-1, the J call TRBJ2-5; the D is unclear. This CDR3 has 15 residues. With 0 bases removed from V and 4 bases from J, the gap between germline ends came to 11 bases. Germline V CDR1 and CDR2: KGHDR, SFDVKD. The CDR3 coding sequence is TGTGCCACCAGTGATTTGCAGGCCAGCAGAGAGACCCAGTACTTC. This gives the protein CATSDLQASRETQYF.

This chain joins TRBV3-1 and TRBJ2-1; TRBD2 matches 7 bases. Trimming cost V 1 base and J 4 bases; bases outside gene matches: 4. The CDR3 has 15 amino acids. Germline V CDR1 and CDR2: LGHDT, YNNKEL (reference sequence). In DNA, the CDR3 is TGTGCCAGCAGCCAAGGCCCAGCGGGGTACAATGAGCAGTTCTTC. As protein: CASSQGPAGYNEQFF.

This clonotype was seen repeatedly, ten times or more. The chain couples TRBV5-5 to TRBJ1-5; possibly TRBD1 for D (5 bases). Germline CDR1 reads SGHKS; CDR2 reads YYEKEE (reference sequence). This CDR3 is 16 amino acids long. V dropped 0 bases and J dropped 2 bases, with 12 bases sitting between them. CDR3 nucleotide sequence: TGTGCCAGCAGCTTGGCCTCGGGGCTTGGCAATCAGCCCCAGCATTTT. This encodes CASSLASGLGNQPQHF.

This clonotype showed up just a few times. The rearrangement links TRBV28 to TRBJ2-1; TRBD1 matches at 7 bases. The CDR3 covers 13 residues. V lost 8 bases and J lost 8; bases outside the gene matches: 9. The germline gives CDR1 MDHEN, CDR2 SYDVKM. The CDR3 region is CASVRTGAYEQFF. DNA of the CDR3: TGTGCCAGCGTCAGGACAGGAGCATATGAGCAGTTCTTC.

This clonotype was seen repeatedly, ten times or more. CDR3 DNA: TGTGCCAGCAGTTTCGTCAATGAGCAGTTCTTC. It encodes CASSFVNEQFF. The chain has TRBV6-2 or TRBV6-3 and TRBJ2-1; D is unclear. CDR3 length: 11 residues. Germline CDR1 reads MNHEY; CDR2 reads SVGEGT. V dropped 4 bases and J dropped 6 bases, with 4 bases sitting between them.

The chain couples TRBV3-1 to TRBJ2-7; tentatively, D is TRBD1 (6 bases). Germline-derived CDR1 and CDR2 are LGHDT and YNNKEL (reference sequence). With 8 bases removed from V and 2 bases from J, the gap between germline ends came to 7 bases. CDR3 length: 11 amino acids. In nucleotides, the CDR3 is TGTGCCAGCCAGGGGCCCTACGAGCAGTACTTC. This encodes CASQGPYEQYF.

This clonotype was observed many times. The chain has TRBV20-1 and TRBJ1-1; no clear D. V lost 6 bases and J lost 10, with 18 bases in between. This CDR3 comprises 12 residues. CDR1 is DFQATT and CDR2 is SNEGSKA in the germline V gene (reference sequence). CDR3: CSAARTSEGAFF. The CDR3 DNA reads as TGCAGTGCCGCGAGGACTTCCGAGGGAGCTTTCTTT.

The rearrangement uses TRBV19 and TRBJ2-1; 7 positions match TRBD2. The V gene end was trimmed by 3 bases and the J gene end by 6 bases; junction bases not matched to a gene: 14. The CDR3 has 17 amino acids. CDR1 LNHDA and CDR2 SQIVND come from the germline V gene (reference sequence). This CDR3 reads CASSIKGGGGYLNEQFF. The DNA for the CDR3 is TGTGCCAGTAGTATCAAAGGCGGGGGAGGGTACCTCAATGAGCAGTTCTTC.

This clonotype has a handful of counts. This chain uses TRBV7-9 with TRBJ2-1; tentatively, D is TRBD1 or TRBD2 (6 bases each). The V end lost 4 bases, the J end lost 4 bases, and 17 bases lay between the germline ends. The CDR3 loop spans 16 amino acids. Germline-derived CDR1 and CDR2 are SEHNR and FQNEAQ (reference sequence). The CDR3 nucleotides are TGTGCCAGCAGCTCCCCCATGGGGGGCCTATACAATGAGCAGTTCTTC. Amino acids: CASSSPMGGLYNEQFF.